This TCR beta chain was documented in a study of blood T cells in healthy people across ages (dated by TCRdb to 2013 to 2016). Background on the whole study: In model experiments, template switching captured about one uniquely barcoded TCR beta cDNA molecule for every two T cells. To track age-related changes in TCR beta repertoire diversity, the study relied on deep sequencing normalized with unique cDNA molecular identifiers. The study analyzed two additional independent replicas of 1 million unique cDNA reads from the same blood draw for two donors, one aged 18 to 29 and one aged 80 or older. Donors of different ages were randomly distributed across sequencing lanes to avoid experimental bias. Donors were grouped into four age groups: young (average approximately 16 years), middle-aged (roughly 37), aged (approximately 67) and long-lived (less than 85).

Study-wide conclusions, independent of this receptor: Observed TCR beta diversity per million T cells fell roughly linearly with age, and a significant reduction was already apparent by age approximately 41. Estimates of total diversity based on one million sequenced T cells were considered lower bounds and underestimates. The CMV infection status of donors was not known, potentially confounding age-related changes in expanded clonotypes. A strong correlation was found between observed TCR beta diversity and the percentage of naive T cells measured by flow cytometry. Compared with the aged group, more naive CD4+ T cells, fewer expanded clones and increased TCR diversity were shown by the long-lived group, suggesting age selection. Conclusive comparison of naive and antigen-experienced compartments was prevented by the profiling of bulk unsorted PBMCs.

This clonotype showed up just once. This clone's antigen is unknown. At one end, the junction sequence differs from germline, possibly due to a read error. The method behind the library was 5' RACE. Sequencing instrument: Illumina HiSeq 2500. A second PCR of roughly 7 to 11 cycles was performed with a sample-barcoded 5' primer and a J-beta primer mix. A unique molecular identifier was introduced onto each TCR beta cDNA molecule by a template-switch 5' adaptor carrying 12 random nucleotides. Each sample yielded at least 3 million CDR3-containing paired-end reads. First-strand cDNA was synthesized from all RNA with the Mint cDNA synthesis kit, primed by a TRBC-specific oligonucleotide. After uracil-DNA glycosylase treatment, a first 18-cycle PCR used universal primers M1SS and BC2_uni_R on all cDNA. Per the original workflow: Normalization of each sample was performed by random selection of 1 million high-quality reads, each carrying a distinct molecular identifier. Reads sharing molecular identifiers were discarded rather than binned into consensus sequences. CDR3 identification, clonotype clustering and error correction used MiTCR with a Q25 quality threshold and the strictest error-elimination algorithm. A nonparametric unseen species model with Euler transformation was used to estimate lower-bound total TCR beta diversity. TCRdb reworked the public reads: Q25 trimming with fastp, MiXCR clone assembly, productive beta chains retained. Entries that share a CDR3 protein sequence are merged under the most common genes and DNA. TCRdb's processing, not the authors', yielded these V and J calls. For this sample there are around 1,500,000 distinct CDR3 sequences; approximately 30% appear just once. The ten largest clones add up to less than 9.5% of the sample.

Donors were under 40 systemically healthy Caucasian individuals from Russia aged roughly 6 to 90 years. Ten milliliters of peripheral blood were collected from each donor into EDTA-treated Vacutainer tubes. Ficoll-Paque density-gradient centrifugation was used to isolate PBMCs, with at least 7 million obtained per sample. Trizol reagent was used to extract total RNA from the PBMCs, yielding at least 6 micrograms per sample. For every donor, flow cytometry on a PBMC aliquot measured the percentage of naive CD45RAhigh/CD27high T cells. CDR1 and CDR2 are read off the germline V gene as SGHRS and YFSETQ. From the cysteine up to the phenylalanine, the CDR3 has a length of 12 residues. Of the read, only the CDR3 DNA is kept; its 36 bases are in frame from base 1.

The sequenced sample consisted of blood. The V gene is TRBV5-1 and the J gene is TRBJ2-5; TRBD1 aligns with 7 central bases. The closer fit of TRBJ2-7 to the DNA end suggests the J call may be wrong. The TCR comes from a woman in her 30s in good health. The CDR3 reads CTSSLAGGEQYF. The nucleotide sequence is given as TGCACCAGCAGCTTGGCAGGGGGCGAGCAGTACTTC.